The 11 T cell receptor beta chains reported below all come from one sample, sequenced in a study of T cells in Graves' hyperthyroidism and ophthalmopathy. The source material, RNA transcripts, was used to amplify TCR beta CDR3 regions. Initially, a first-round RT-PCR of the TCR CDR3 employed the HTBI primer set. TCRdb re-called the multiplex PCR reads through MiXCR, storing one row per CDR3 protein. Altogether a few hundred thousand distinct CDR3 sequences are present, about half being singletons, with the ten largest covering more than 7.5%. Sequencing was carried out using peripheral blood or thyroid tissue (not recorded which). These receptors came from a woman aged 18 to 35 with Graves' hyperthyroidism.

CDR3 nucleotides: TGCAGCGTTGAAAGGGGTAGTAGGGAGCAGTACTTC. This sequence encodes CSVERGSREQYF. The chain couples TRBV29-1 to TRBJ2-7, with a tentative D call TRBD1 (5 bases). This CDR3 has 12 amino acids. Looked up from germline, CDR1 is SQVTM and CDR2 is ANQGSEA. V was shortened by 2 bases and J by 7 bases, with 12 bases between the two germline ends.

The rearrangement links TRBV10-1 to TRBJ2-3; 9 nucleotides align to TRBD2. This CDR3 has 17 residues. V dropped 1 base and J dropped 2; count of bases not matched to a gene: 7. Per germline, CDR1 WNHNN and CDR2 SYGVQD (reference sequence). The CDR3 nucleotides read TGCGCCAGCAGTGAGTATGAGACTAGCGGCAACACAGATACGCAGTATTTT. Protein product: CASSEYETSGNTDTQYF.

Note on this clonotype: One end of the junction is discordant with germline, which a read error may explain. The chain carries TRBV11-2 and TRBJ1-6, with D perhaps TRBD1 (6 bases). The V gene's germline CDR1 is SGHAT and CDR2 FQNNGV. This CDR3 region has 15 residues. CDR3 nucleotide sequence: TGTGCCAGCAACTTAGGGGGGAGCAATAATTCACCCCTCCACTTT. Protein: CASNLGGSNNSPLHF.

This clonotype was counted ten times or more. This sequence joins TRBV13 and TRBJ1-1; weak D call: TRBD1 (6 bases). The CDR3 runs 16 residues. Trimming took 5 bases from V and 0 from J, leaving 16 bases between them. In germline, CDR1 is PRHDT, CDR2 FYEKMQ (reference sequence). CDR3: CASSPLLGALNTEAFF. CDR3 in DNA: TGTGCCAGCAGCCCTCTCTTGGGGGCCTTGAACACTGAAGCTTTCTTT.

The V and J genes are TRBV10-2 and TRBJ2-7; 8 bases line up with TRBD2. CDR1 and CDR2 (germline): WSHSY, SAAADI. The CDR3 loop spans 15 amino acids. The V and J ends lost 1 base and 6 bases, in that order; junction bases with no gene match: 8. The CDR3 protein is CASSELGGLAGEQYF. CDR3 in DNA: TGCGCCAGCAGTGAGTTGGGGGGGCTAGCGGGCGAGCAGTACTTC.

This clonotype showed up many times. The V and J genes are TRBV20-1 and TRBJ2-7; 11 bases match TRBD2. The CDR3 has 14 residues. V gave up 5 bases and J gave up 0 bases; unmatched junction bases: 3. Germline CDR1 reads DFQATT; CDR2 reads SNEGSKA (reference sequence). Written as DNA, the CDR3 is TGCAGTGCTCCTAGCGGGAGGAGCTCCTACGAGCAGTACTTC. Translation gives CSAPSGRSSYEQYF.

This clonotype has only a few counts. The rearrangement uses TRBV7-2 and TRBJ2-5, with 7 nucleotides matching TRBD1. V lost 8 bases, J lost 2 bases, and 11 bases stayed unmatched. The CDR3 is made up of 15 amino acids. Germline CDR1 is SGHTA and CDR2 is FQGNSA. CDR3 bases: TGTGCCAGCTCAGAACGACAGGGTGATCAAGAGACCCAGTACTTC. This gives the protein CASSERQGDQETQYF.

This chain joins TRBV9 and TRBJ1-4; D gene ambiguous. Germline V CDR1 and CDR2: SGDLS, YYNGEE. V was shortened by 7 bases and J by 8 bases, with 15 bases between the two germline ends. The CDR3 totals 13 residues. The CDR3 DNA sequence: TGTGCCAGCGGATGGACGGACTTGGAAAAACTGTTTTTT. Amino acids: CASGWTDLEKLFF.

This clonotype has only a few counts. The chain is built from TRBV10-3 and TRBJ2-3; TRBD1 is a possible D gene (7 bases). The ends were cut back, 6 bases at V and 2 bases at J, with 15 bases in the middle. CDR3 length: 15 residues. Germline-derived CDR1 and CDR2 are ENHRY and SYGVKD. The CDR3 here is CAISLQGTPTDTQYF. CDR3 sequence (DNA): TGTGCCATCAGCCTACAGGGGACTCCCACAGATACGCAGTATTTT.

This clonotype was found many times. The J gene is TRBJ2-7, the V gene TRBV6-1, with TRBD1 matching 9 bases. This CDR3 contains 13 residues. V shed 6 bases, J shed 4 bases, and the junction held 4 bases outside the gene matches. Germline CDR1 and CDR2: MNHNS and SASEGT. The CDR3 nucleotides are TGTGCCAGCAGGGACAGGGGAAAGTACGAGCAGTACTTC. Translation: CASRDRGKYEQYF.

This clonotype was seen ten or more times. This chain uses TRBV4-1 with TRBJ2-7; 8 positions agree with TRBD2. Germline V gene data show CDR1 as MGHRA and CDR2 as YSYEKL. The CDR3 loop spans 14 amino acids. The junction had 2 bases not matched to a gene; V was cut back by 1 base and J by 3 bases. The CDR3 sequence is CASSQAGGLYEQYF. The DNA of the CDR3 is TGCGCCAGCAGCCAAGCGGGAGGGCTCTACGAGCAGTACTTC.